The 29 T cell receptor beta chains presented below share a single source sample, sequenced in a study of blood T cell repertoires in COVID-19. Clones were read by immunoSEQ multiplex PCR, and TCRdb kept only the in-frame ones, dropping some. The sample holds roughly 150,000 clones; roughly nine tenths are singletons and the top ten take 13%. Sequenced material: peripheral blood. These receptors originate from a man aged 18 to 29 with COVID-19, enrolled during active disease.

This chain connects TRBV7-9 to TRBJ2-3, with D perhaps matching TRBD2 (5 bases). The CDR3 loop spans 14 amino acids. CDR1 is SEHNR, CDR2 FQNEAQ, per germline (reference sequence). Trimming stripped 3 bases from V and 4 bases from J, with 11 bases between. CDR3 in DNA: TGTGCCAGCAGCTTCGGTGGGAGCCCAGATACGCAGTATTTT. The encoded protein is CASSFGGSPDTQYF. The whole variable domain, filled in from reference TRBV7-9 and TRBJ2-3, reads DTGVSQNPRHKITKRGQNVTFRCDPISEHNRLYWYRQTLGQGPEFLTYFQNEAQLEKSRLLSDRFSAERPKGSFSTLEIQRTEQGDSAMYLCASSFGGSPDTQYFGPGTRLTVL.

A word on this clone: Other DNA variants within this sample encode the same CDR3. The V gene is TRBV19, the J gene TRBJ2-2; no firm D call. Germline V gene data show CDR1 as LNHDA and CDR2 as SQIVND (reference sequence). The CDR3 consists of 12 residues. V shed 3 bases and J shed 7 bases, with 6 bases lying between them. This chain's CDR3 is CASSMGSGELFF. The CDR3 DNA sequence: TGTGCCAGTAGTATGGGCAGCGGGGAGCTGTTTTTT. Together with reference TRBV19 and TRBJ2-2, the CDR3 gives the full variable domain: DGGITQSPKYLFRKEGQNVTLSCEQNLNHDAMYWYRQDPGQGLRLIYYSQIVNDFQKGDIAEGYSVSREKKESFPLTVTSAQKNPTAFYLCASSMGSGELFFGEGSRLTVL.

The V call is TRBV6-5, the J call TRBJ1-1, with 9 bases fitting TRBD1. CDR3 length: 14 amino acids. Germline-derived CDR1 and CDR2 are MNHEY and SVGAGI. The trim removed 4 bases at V and 2 bases at J, leaving 2 bases unmatched. The CDR3 here is CASSLGQGNTEAFF. The CDR3, as DNA: TGTGCCAGCAGTTTGGGACAGGGAAACACTGAAGCTTTCTTT.

This clone was counted only a few times. V usage is TRBV24-1 and J usage is TRBJ2-2, with D uncertain. This CDR3 is 15 amino acids long. The V gene lost 0 bases and the J gene lost 3 bases, with 7 bases spanning the gap. Germline values: CDR1 KGHDR, CDR2 SFDVKD. DNA of the CDR3: TGTGCCACCAGTGATTTGGCTCGGGACACCGGGGAGCTGTTTTTT. Its protein is CATSDLARDTGELFF.

J is TRBJ1-1 and V is TRBV28; 10 bases are shared with TRBD1. Germline V lookup: CDR1 MDHEN, CDR2 SYDVKM. Trimming removed 4 bases from V and 1 base from J; junction bases left unmatched: 6. This CDR3 contains 16 residues. CDR3 sequence reads: CASSSGQGIWNTEAFF. DNA for the CDR3: TGTGCCAGCAGTTCGGGACAGGGGATCTGGAACACTGAAGCTTTCTTT.

The chain uses TRBV11-3 and TRBJ1-1; a possible D gene is TRBD1 (6 bases). The V gene lost 1 base and the J gene lost 1 base, with 10 bases spanning the gap. The CDR3 is 15 amino acids. Germline CDR1 is SGHNT and CDR2 is YENEEA. The CDR3 DNA is TGTGCCAGCAGCTTAGGGGGGGGCGAGAACACTGAAGCTTTCTTT. This encodes CASSLGGGENTEAFF.

This chain joins TRBV9 and TRBJ2-7; perhaps TRBD1 as D (5 bases). There are 15 residues in the CDR3. Trimming cost V 0 bases and J 2 bases, with 12 bases left between them. Germline CDR1 is SGDLS and CDR2 is YYNGEE. The CDR3 nucleotides are TGTGCCAGCAGCGTAGATCTTGGACAAGCCTACGAGCAGTACTTC. Its protein product is CASSVDLGQAYEQYF.

The chain recombines TRBV5-6 with TRBJ2-7, with TRBD2 matching 12 bases. The V gene end was trimmed by 4 bases and the J gene end by 3 bases; junction bases not matched to a gene: 14. The CDR3 loop spans 18 amino acids. The germline V gene encodes CDR1 SGHDT and CDR2 YYEEEE. The CDR3 DNA reads TGTGCCAGCAGCGCCTGGACTAGCGGGGCCCCACCATTCTACGAGCAGTACTTC. Translating gives CASSAWTSGAPPFYEQYF. Combining the CDR3 with reference TRBV5-6 and TRBJ2-7 gives the whole variable domain DAGVTQSPTHLIKTRGQQVTLRCSPKSGHDTVSWYQQALGQGPQFIFQYYEEEERQRGNFPDRFSGHQFPNYSSELNVNALLLGDSALYLCASSAWTSGAPPFYEQYFGPGTRLTVT.

This chain connects TRBV12-3 or TRBV12-4 to TRBJ1-4, with D unclear. The CDR3 consists of 13 residues. Trimming removed 7 bases at V and 6 bases at J, with 12 bases between. The CDR3 DNA sequence: TGTGCCAGCATTCACGAGGGTGATGAAAAACTGTTTTTT. Protein product: CASIHEGDEKLFF.

The chain combines TRBV28 with TRBJ1-5, with D tentatively TRBD1 (5 bases). Per germline, CDR1 MDHEN and CDR2 SYDVKM. The V end was cut by 6 bases, the J end by 4 bases, with 16 bases between. The CDR3 runs 15 residues. CDR3 DNA: TGTGCCAGCAGCCCGATGCAGGGTGGGAATCAGCCCCAGCATTTT. Its protein is CASSPMQGGNQPQHF. The full variable domain, completed using reference TRBV28 and TRBJ1-5, is DVKVTQSSRYLVKRTGEKVFLECVQDMDHENMFWYRQDPGLGLRLIYFSYDVKMKEKGDIPEGYSVSREKKERFSLILESASTNQTSMYLCASSPMQGGNQPQHFGDGTRLSIL.

This chain joins TRBV24-1 and TRBJ2-7; 8 bases match TRBD2. Germline values: CDR1 KGHDR, CDR2 SFDVKD. This CDR3 has 15 residues. V lost 5 bases to trimming and J lost 5 bases; unmatched junction nucleotides: 10. The CDR3 loop is CATSGGAGVIDEQYF. In DNA, the CDR3 is TGTGCCACCAGTGGCGGAGCGGGAGTGATCGACGAGCAGTACTTC.

The genes are TRBV28 and TRBJ1-5, with 12 positions matching TRBD1. Germline lookup yields CDR1 MDHEN and CDR2 SYDVKM. CDR3 length: 17 residues. Trimming at V came to 6 bases and at J to 1 base, leaving 7 bases not matched to a gene. The CDR3 is CASRRDRGLTSNQPQHF. For the CDR3, the DNA is TGTGCCAGCAGGCGGGACAGGGGGCTAACGAGCAATCAGCCCCAGCATTTT.

The chain uses TRBV5-6 and TRBJ2-7, with 7 bases matching TRBD1. This CDR3 has 14 residues. Per the germline V gene, CDR1 is SGHDT and CDR2 is YYEEEE. V shed 0 bases and J 2 bases; nucleotides not matched to a gene: 2. In DNA form, the CDR3 reads TGTGCCAGCAGCTTGGGGGGACAGCCCTACGAGCAGTACTTC. It specifies CASSLGGQPYEQYF.

The J gene is TRBJ2-1, the V gene TRBV7-2; TRBD2 matches at 7 bases. Germline loops: CDR1 SGHTA, CDR2 FQGNSA. The CDR3 contains 16 residues. The V segment lost 3 bases and the J segment 9 bases; nucleotides outside the gene matches: 14. The DNA of the CDR3 is TGTGCCAGCAGCTTCCTGACTAGCCGGGCGTATGCTGAGCAGTTCTTC. This encodes CASSFLTSRAYAEQFF.

V gene TRBV12-3 or TRBV12-4 combines with J gene TRBJ2-1, with a possible D match to TRBD2 (5 bases). The CDR3 sequence is 12 residues long. V lost 2 bases and J lost 12, with 11 bases in between. CDR3 loop: CASSLFSGSQFF. The CDR3 bases are TGTGCCAGCAGTTTATTCTCGGGGTCGCAGTTCTTC.

The V call is TRBV9, the J call TRBJ1-6; no definite D call. CDR3 length: 12 amino acids. The V and J ends lost 4 bases and 7 bases respectively, with 6 bases between them. Germline CDR1 and CDR2: SGDLS and YYNGEE. Written as DNA, the CDR3 is TGTGCCAGCAGCAAGGAGAATTCACCCCTCCACTTT. Amino acids: CASSKENSPLHF. The whole variable domain, filled in from reference TRBV9 and TRBJ1-6, reads DSGVTQTPKHLITATGQRVTLRCSPRSGDLSVYWYQQSLDQGLQFLIQYYNGEERAKGNILERFSAQQFPDLHSELNLSSLELGDSALYFCASSKENSPLHFGNGTRLTVT.

The chain joins TRBV29-1 to TRBJ1-1; 8 positions match TRBD1. The CDR3 contains 15 residues. After removal of 4 bases from V and 1 base from J, the junction contained 8 bases not matched to a gene. Germline lookup yields CDR1 SQVTM and CDR2 ANQGSEA. For the CDR3, the DNA is TGCAGCGTTGTTCGGCAGGGGGCGCGGAACACTGAAGCTTTCTTT. Protein product: CSVVRQGARNTEAFF.

The rearrangement links TRBV7-9 to TRBJ2-1, with 10 bases that match TRBD2. This CDR3 comprises 15 residues. CDR1 and CDR2 from the germline V gene are SEHNR and FQNEAQ (reference sequence). V lost 3 bases, J lost 4 bases, and 3 bases stayed unmatched. CDR3 in amino acids: CASSFSGRYYNEQFF. DNA of the CDR3: TGTGCCAGCAGCTTTAGCGGGAGGTATTACAATGAGCAGTTCTTC. The full variable domain, its missing parts supplied by reference TRBV7-9 and TRBJ2-1, is DTGVSQNPRHKITKRGQNVTFRCDPISEHNRLYWYRQTLGQGPEFLTYFQNEAQLEKSRLLSDRFSAERPKGSFSTLEIQRTEQGDSAMYLCASSFSGRYYNEQFFGPGTRLTVL.

V and J are TRBV27 and TRBJ2-1; a possible D gene is TRBD1 (6 bases). The germline V gene has CDR1 MNHEY and CDR2 SMNVEV (reference sequence). The CDR3 length is 13 residues. The V gene lost 4 bases and the J gene lost 7 bases, with 11 bases spanning the gap. CDR3 sequence: CASSSPRGNEQFF. Here the CDR3 DNA reads TGTGCCAGCAGTTCACCTAGGGGGAATGAGCAGTTCTTC.

The chain recombines TRBV6-5 with TRBJ1-4; D may be TRBD1 (5 bases). CDR3 length: 15 amino acids. Germline CDR1 MNHEY, CDR2 SVGAGI. Trimming took off 8 bases at V and 0 bases at J, with 13 bases between the two ends. CDR3 nucleotide sequence: TGTGCCAGCCAGAAGGGGCCCGCAACTAATGAAAAACTGTTTTTT. Its translation: CASQKGPATNEKLFF.

This chain links TRBV27 with TRBJ2-7; 8 bases fit TRBD1. J was trimmed by 5 bases and V by 6 bases; bases with no gene match: 9. The length of the CDR3 is 14 residues. Germline V gene sequence: CDR1 MNHEY, CDR2 SMNVEV (reference sequence). The CDR3 DNA sequence: TGTGCCAGCAGCCCGCAGGGGGCGGCCCACGAGCAGTACTTC. Amino acids: CASSPQGAAHEQYF.

The chain uses TRBV28 and TRBJ1-1; D is perhaps TRBD1 (5 bases). V lost 3 bases and J 4 bases, leaving 12 bases between the germline ends. There are 14 residues in the CDR3. Per the germline V gene, CDR1 is MDHEN and CDR2 is SYDVKM. CDR3 residues: CASSFAGRSTEAFF. The CDR3 region has the DNA TGTGCCAGCAGTTTTGCGGGGCGCTCCACTGAAGCTTTCTTT.

As for this clone: The junction and the germline gene differ at one end; a read error may be behind it. This chain connects TRBV15 to TRBJ1-4, with a weak D call TRBD1 (5 bases). Germline CDR1 and CDR2: LNHNV and YYDKDF (reference sequence). This CDR3 is 17 amino acids long. The CDR3 DNA is TGTGCCACCAGCAGAGATACAGGAGGAGGGCCTAATGAAAAACTGCTTTTT. It translates to CATSRDTGGGPNEKLLF.

The rearrangement joins TRBV27 to TRBJ2-1; 7 bases match TRBD1. The CDR3 has 14 amino acids. Per germline, CDR1 MNHEY and CDR2 SMNVEV (reference sequence). Unmatched junction bases numbered 5, after V lost 3 bases and J lost 6 bases. The CDR3, as DNA: TGTGCCAGCAGTTTGGGCAGGGGGTCCAATGAGCAGTTCTTC. Translated, it gives CASSLGRGSNEQFF.

The chain uses TRBV4-1 and TRBJ1-6, with TRBD1 as a possible D gene (6 bases). The CDR3 extends over 15 amino acids. Germline V gene lookup returns CDR1 MGHRA and CDR2 YSYEKL. Trimming cost V 4 bases and J 7 bases, with 14 bases left between them. Here the CDR3 DNA reads TGCGCCAGCAGCCCCCGAGGGGGACAAAATTCACCCCTCCACTTT. Translation gives CASSPRGGQNSPLHF.

The J gene is TRBJ2-3, the V gene TRBV5-4, with 7 bases that match TRBD1. The V gene end was trimmed by 3 bases and the J gene end by 2 bases; junction bases not matched to a gene: 9. Germline V CDR1 and CDR2: SGHNT, YYREEE (reference sequence). The CDR3 has 16 amino acids. As DNA, the CDR3 is TGTGCCAGCAGCTCGCGACAGGGACCAAACACAGATACGCAGTATTTT. Its translation is CASSSRQGPNTDTQYF.

V usage is TRBV7-2 and J usage is TRBJ2-4, with 10 bases that match TRBD1. CDR3 size: 16 residues. V dropped 5 bases and J dropped 2; count of bases not matched to a gene: 6. Germline values: CDR1 SGHTA, CDR2 FQGNSA. CDR3 DNA sequence: TGTGCCAGCAGCCAAAGACAGGGGGCCTCCAAAAACATTCAGTACTTC. It codes for CASSQRQGASKNIQYF.

Points on this clone: The junction shows a germline mismatch at one end, possibly a read error. J is TRBJ1-4 and V is TRBV4-1, with 7 bases matching TRBD1. The germline V gene has CDR1 MGHRA and CDR2 YSYEKL. This CDR3 is built from 14 residues. For the CDR3, the DNA is TGCGCCAGCAGCCAACCGCTACAGGGGAATAAACTGCTTTTT. Protein product: CASSQPLQGNKLLF.

The genes are TRBV4-3 and TRBJ1-2; 8 bases are shared with TRBD1. The CDR3 spans 16 residues. The trim removed 4 bases at V and 4 bases at J, leaving 11 bases unmatched. CDR1 is LGHNA, CDR2 YSLEER, per germline. The CDR3 here is CASSPLSGGWSYGYTF. CDR3 nucleotide sequence: TGCGCCAGCAGCCCCCTATCAGGGGGCTGGAGCTATGGCTACACCTTC.